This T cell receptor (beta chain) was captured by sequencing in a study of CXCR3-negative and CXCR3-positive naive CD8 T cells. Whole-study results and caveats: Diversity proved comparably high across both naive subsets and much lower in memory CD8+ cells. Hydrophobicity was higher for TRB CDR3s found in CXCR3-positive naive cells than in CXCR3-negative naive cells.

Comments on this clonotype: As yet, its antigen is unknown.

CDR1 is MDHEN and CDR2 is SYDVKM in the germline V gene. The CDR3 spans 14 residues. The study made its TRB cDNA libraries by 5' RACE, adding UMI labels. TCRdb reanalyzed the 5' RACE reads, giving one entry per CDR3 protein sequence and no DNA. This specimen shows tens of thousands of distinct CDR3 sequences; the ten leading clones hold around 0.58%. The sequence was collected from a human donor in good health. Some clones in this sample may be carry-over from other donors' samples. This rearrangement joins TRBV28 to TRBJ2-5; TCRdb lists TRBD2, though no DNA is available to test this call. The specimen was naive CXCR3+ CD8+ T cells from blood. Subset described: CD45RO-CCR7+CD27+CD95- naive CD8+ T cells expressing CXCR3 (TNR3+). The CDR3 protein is CASSSGLDQETQYF.